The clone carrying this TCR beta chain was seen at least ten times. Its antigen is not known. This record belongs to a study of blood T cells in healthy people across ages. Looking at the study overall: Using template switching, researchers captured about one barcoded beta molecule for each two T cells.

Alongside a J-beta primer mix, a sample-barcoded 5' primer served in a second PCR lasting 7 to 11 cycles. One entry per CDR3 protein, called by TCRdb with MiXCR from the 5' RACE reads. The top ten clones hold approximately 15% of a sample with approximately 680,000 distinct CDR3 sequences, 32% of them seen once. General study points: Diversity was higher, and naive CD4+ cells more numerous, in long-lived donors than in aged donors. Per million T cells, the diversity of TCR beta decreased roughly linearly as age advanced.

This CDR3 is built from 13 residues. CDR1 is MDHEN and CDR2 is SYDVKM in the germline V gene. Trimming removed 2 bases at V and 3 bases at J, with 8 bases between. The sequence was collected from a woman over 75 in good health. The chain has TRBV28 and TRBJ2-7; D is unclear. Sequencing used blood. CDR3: CASSLGMNYEQYF. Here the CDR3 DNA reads TGTGCCAGCAGTTTAGGTATGAACTACGAGCAGTACTTC.